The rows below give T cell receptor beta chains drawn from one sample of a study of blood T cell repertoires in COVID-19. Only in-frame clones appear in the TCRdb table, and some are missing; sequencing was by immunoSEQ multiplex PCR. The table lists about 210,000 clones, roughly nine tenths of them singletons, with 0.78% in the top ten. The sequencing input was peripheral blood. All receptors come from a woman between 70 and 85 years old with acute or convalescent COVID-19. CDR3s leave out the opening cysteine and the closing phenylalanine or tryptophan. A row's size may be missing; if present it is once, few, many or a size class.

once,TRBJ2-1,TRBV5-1,ASSLGGLAGASGEQF
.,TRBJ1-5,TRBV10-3,AISDRGRNQPQH
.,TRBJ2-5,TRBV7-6,ASSSLMPGLALPLSWTQY
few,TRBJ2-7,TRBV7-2,ASSPQASGSIYEQY
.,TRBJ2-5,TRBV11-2,ASSGAGTGYQETQY
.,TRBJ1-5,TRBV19,ASSIESGNQPQH
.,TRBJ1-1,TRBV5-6,ASSLQGVAAF
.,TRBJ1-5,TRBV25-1,ASRDRVLNQPQH
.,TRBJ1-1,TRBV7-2,ASSTRQGLNTEAF
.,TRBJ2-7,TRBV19,ASSLAGGDEQY
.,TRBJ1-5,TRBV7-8,ASSLAPRGYQPQH
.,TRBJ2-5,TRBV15,ATKQQETQY
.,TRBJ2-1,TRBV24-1,ATSDFGSSYNEQF
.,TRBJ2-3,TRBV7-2,ASSPGRTSDTQY
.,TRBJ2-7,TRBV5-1,ASSSGDRDHYEQY
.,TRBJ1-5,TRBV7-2,ASSFDREVSQPQH
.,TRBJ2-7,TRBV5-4,ASSLTPTSFYEQY
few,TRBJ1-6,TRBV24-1,ATRSSYNSPLH
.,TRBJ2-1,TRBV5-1,ASSSLAELAPNEQF
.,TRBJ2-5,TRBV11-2,ASSLDQGPGETQY
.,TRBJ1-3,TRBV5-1,ASSLATGFKSGNTIY
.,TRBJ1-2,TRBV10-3,AISGAGNYGYT
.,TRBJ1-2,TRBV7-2,ASSASGGAQSGYT
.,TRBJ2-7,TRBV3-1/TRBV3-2,ASSQGAGSGNEQY
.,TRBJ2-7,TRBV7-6,ASSSPRTLEQY
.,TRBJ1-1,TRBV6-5,ASQMDTLNTEAF
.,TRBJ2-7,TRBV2,ANQLSGIGEQY
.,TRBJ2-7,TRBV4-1,ASSQDSHGGYEQY
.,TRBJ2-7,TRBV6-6,ASRPGQSNYEQY
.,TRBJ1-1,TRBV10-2,ASKVSGGSEAF
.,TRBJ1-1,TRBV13,ASSLVQGLNTEAF
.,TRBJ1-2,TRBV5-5,ASSLAGASAHT
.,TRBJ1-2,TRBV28,ASSPWTAYGYT
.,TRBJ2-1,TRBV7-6,ASSLELAGGYNEQF
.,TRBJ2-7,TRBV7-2,ASSLAPPDEQY
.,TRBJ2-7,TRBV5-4,ASSRGGVEYEQY
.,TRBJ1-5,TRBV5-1,ASSLSDGNNQPQH
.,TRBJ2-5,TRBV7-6,ASSPTTGIFQETQY
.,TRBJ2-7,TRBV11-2,ASSLEHGQWYEQY
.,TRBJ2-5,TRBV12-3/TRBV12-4,ASRSGLQETQY
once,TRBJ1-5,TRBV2,ASSDRGRYQPQH
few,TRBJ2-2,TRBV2,ASSDRNWSGELF